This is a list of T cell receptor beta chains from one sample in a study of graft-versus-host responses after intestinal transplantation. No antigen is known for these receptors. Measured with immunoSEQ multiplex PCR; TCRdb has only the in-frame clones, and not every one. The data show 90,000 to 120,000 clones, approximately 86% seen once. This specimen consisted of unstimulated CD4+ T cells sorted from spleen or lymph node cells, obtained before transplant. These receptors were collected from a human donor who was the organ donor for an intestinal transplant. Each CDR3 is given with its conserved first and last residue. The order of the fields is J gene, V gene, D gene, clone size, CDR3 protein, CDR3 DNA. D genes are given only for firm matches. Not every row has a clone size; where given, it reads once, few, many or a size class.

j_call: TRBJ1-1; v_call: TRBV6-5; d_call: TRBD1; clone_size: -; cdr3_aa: CASSYSGQMGTEAFF; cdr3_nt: TGTGCCAGCAGTTACTCGGGACAGATGGGGACTGAAGCTTTCTTT
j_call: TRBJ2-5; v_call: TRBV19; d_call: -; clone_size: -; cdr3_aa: CASSSGGGTPKTQYF; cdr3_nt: TGTGCCAGTAGTAGTGGGGGCGGGACACCAAAGACCCAGTACTTC
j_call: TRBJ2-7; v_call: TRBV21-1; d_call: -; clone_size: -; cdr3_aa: CASSKTVFYEQYF; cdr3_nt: TGTGCCAGCAGCAAAACAGTCTTCTACGAGCAGTACTTC
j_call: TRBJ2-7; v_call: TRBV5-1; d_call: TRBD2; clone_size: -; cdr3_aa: CASSWTSGASSYEQYF; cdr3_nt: TGCGCCAGCAGCTGGACTAGCGGGGCGAGCTCCTACGAGCAGTACTTC
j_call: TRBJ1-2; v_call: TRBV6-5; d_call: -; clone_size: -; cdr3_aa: CASRPRHNRGGYTF; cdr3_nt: TGTGCCAGCAGACCGAGACATAACCGTGGTGGCTACACCTTC
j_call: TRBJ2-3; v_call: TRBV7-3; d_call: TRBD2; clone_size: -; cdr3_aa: CASSSAPGLVGSTDTQYF; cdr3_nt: TGTGCCAGCAGCAGCGCCCCGGGACTAGTAGGTAGCACAGATACGCAGTATTTT
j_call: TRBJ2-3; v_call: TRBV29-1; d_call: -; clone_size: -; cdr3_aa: CSVGAVTSTDTQYF; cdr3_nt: TGCAGCGTTGGGGCGGTAACTAGCACAGATACGCAGTATTTT
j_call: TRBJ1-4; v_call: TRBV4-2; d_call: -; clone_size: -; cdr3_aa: CASSQRPGVTNEKLFF; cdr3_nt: TGTGCCAGCAGCCAACGGCCGGGGGTAACTAATGAAAAACTGTTTTTT
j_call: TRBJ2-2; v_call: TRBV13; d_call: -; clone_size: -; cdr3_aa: CASRPRGVGELFF; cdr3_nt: TGTGCCAGCAGACCTAGGGGGGTCGGGGAGCTGTTTTTT
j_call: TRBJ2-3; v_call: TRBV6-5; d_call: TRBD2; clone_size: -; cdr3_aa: CASRGLAGATDTQYF; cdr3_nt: TGTGCCAGCAGGGGACTAGCGGGAGCCACAGATACGCAGTATTTT
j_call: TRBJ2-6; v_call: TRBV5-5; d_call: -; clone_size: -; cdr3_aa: CASSPDPGANVLTF; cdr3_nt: TGTGCCAGCAGCCCGGATCCTGGGGCCAACGTCCTGACTTTC
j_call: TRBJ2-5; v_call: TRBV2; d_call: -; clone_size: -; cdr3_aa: CASTGTRETQYF; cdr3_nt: TGTGCCAGTACCGGGACTCGGGAGACCCAGTACTTC
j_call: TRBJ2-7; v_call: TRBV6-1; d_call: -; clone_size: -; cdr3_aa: CASSVVAGSGYEQYF; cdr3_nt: TGTGCCAGCAGTGTGGTCGCAGGGTCGGGCTACGAGCAGTACTTC
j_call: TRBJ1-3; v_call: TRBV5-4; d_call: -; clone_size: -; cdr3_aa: CASSSPRISGNTIYF; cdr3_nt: TGTGCCAGCAGCTCTCCCCGGATCTCTGGAAACACCATATATTTT
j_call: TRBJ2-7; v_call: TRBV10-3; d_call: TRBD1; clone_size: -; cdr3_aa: CAISEPGQGFYEQYF; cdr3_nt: TGTGCCATCAGTGAGCCGGGACAGGGTTTTTACGAGCAGTACTTC
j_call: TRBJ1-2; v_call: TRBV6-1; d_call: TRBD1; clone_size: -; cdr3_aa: CASRDPGGGFRGYTF; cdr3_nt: TGTGCCAGCAGAGACCCAGGGGGGGGTTTCCGTGGCTACACCTTC
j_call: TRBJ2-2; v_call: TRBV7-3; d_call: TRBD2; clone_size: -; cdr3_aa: CASSLNPSGNTGELFF; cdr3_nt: TGTGCCAGCAGCTTAAATCCTAGCGGGAACACCGGGGAGCTGTTTTTT
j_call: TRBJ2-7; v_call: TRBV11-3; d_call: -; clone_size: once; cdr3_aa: CASSLREYLLNEQYF; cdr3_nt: TGTGCCAGCAGCCTGAGGGAGTACCTTCTGAACGAGCAGTACTTC
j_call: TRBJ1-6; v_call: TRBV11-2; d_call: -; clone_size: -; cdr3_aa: CASRWDRLSSYNSPLHF; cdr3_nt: TGTGCCAGCAGGTGGGACCGTCTAAGCTCCTATAATTCACCCCTCCACTTT
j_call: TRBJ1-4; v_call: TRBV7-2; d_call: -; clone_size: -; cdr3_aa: CASSLGGRNEKLFF; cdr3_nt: TGTGCCAGCAGCTTAGGGGGCAGAAATGAAAAACTGTTTTTT
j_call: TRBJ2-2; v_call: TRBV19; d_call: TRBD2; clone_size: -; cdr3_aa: CASRYQAGGNTGELFF; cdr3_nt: TGTGCCAGTAGATACCAGGCGGGAGGGAACACCGGGGAGCTGTTTTTT
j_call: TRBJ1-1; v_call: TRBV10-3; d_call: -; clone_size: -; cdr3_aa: CAIKGGTEGTEAFF; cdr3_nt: TGTGCCATCAAGGGGGGGACGGAAGGGACTGAAGCTTTCTTT
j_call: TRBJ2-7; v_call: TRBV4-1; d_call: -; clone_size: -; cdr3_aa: CASSQVGRASYEQYF; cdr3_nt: TGCGCCAGCAGCCAAGTTGGCAGAGCCTCCTACGAGCAGTACTTC
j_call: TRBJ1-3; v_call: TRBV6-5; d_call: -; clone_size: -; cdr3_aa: CASSYSLGNTIYF; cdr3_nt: TGTGCCAGCAGTTACTCATTAGGAAACACCATATATTTT
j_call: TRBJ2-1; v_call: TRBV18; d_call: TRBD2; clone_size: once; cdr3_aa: CASSPSGVAGGYNEQFF; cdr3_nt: TGTGCCAGCTCACCGTCCGGCGTAGCGGGGGGCTACAATGAGCAGTTCTTC
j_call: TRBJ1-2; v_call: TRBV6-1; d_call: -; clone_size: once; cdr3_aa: CASSEGQGYGYTF; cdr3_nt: TGTGCCAGCAGTGAAGGCCAGGGCTATGGCTACACCTTC
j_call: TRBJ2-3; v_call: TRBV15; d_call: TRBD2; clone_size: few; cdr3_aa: CATSRDGRGSAGSTDTQYF; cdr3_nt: TGTGCCACCAGCAGAGATGGGCGAGGTTCAGCGGGGAGCACAGATACGCAGTATTTT
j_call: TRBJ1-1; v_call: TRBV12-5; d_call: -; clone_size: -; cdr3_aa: CASGLQVPGPNTEAFF; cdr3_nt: TGTGCTAGTGGTTTACAAGTCCCGGGACCGAACACTGAAGCTTTCTTT
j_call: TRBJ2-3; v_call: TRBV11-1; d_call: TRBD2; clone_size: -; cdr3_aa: CASSPRTSGGADTQYF; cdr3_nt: TGTGCCAGCAGCCCCCGGACTAGCGGGGGAGCAGATACGCAGTATTTT
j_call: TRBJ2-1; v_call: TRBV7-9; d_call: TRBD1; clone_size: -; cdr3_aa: CASSLAGQGTDEQFF; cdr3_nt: TGTGCCAGCAGCTTAGCGGGACAGGGTACGGATGAGCAGTTCTTC
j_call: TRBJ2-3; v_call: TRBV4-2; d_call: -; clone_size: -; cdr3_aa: CASSQGSLEDTQYF; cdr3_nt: TGTGCCAGCAGCCAGGGAAGCCTCGAGGATACGCAGTATTTT
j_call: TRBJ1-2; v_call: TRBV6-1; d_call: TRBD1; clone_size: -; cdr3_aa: CASSEMERTGDNYGYTF; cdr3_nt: TGTGCCAGCAGTGAAATGGAGCGGACAGGGGACAACTATGGCTACACCTTC
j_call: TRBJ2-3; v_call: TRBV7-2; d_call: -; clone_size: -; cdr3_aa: CASSWRGEADTQYF; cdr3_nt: TGTGCCAGCAGCTGGAGGGGCGAGGCAGATACGCAGTATTTT
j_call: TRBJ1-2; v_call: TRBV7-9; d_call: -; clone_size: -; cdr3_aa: CASSFGETREGYTF; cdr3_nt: TGTGCCAGCAGCTTTGGGGAAACCCGGGAGGGCTACACCTTC
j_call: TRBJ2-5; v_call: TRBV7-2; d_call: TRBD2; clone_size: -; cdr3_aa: CASSLGLAGETQYF; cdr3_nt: TGTGCCAGCAGCTTAGGACTAGCGGGAGAGACCCAGTACTTC
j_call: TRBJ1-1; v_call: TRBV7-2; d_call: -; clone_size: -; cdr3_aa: CASSPSRRGEAFF; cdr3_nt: TGTGCCAGCAGCCCTTCTCGGAGGGGGGAAGCTTTCTTT
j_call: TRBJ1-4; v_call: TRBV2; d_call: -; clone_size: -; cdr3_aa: CASRQMVRAGEKLFF; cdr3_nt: TGTGCCAGCCGCCAGATGGTACGAGCTGGTGAAAAACTGTTTTTT
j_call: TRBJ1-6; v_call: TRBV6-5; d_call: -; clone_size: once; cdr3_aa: CASSPEGSNSPLHF; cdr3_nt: TGTGCCAGCAGCCCCGAGGGCAGTAATTCACCCCTCCACTTT
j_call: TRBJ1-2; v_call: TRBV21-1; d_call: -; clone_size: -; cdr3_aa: CASSKLGGFNYGYTF; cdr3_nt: TGTGCCAGCAGCAAACTTGGGGGGTTTAACTATGGCTACACCTTC
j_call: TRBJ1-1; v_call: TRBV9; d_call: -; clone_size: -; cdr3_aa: CASSEVQGVTEAFF; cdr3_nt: TGTGCCAGCAGCGAGGTGCAGGGCGTCACTGAAGCTTTCTTT
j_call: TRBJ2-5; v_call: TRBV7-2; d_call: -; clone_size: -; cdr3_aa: CASSLALVETQYF; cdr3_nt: TGTGCCAGCAGCTTAGCGCTAGTCGAGACCCAGTACTTC
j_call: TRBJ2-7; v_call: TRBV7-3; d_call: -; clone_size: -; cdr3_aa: CASSPGGAEQYF; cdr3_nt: TGTGCCAGCAGCCCCGGGGGTGCCGAGCAGTACTTC
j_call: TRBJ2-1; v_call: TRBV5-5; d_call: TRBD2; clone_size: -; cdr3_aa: CASSPSGTSGGQGEQFF; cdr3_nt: TGTGCCAGCAGTCCGTCCGGGACTAGCGGGGGGCAGGGTGAGCAGTTCTTC
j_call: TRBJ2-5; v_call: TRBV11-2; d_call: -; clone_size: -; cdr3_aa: CASSSSIGTRVPETQYF; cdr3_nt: TGTGCCAGCAGCTCCTCAATCGGGACGAGGGTACCGGAGACCCAGTACTTC
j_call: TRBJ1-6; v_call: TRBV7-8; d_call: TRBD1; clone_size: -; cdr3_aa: CASSYPGTDNSPLHF; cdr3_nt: TGTGCCAGCAGCTACCCCGGGACAGACAATTCACCCCTCCACTTT
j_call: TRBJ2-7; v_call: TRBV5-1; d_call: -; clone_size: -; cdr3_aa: CASSPQAASPREQYF; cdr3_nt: TGCGCCAGCAGCCCTCAGGCGGCGTCACCAAGAGAGCAGTACTTC
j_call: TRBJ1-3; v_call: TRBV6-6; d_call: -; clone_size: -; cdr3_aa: CASSLTGYSGNTIYF; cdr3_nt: TGTGCCAGCAGTCTTACAGGCTACTCTGGAAACACCATATATTTT
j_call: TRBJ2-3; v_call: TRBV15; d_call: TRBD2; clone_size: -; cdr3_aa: CATSRGGGTTDTQYF; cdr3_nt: TGTGCCACCAGCAGGGGCGGGGGGACCACAGATACGCAGTATTTT